This entry lists 31 T cell receptor beta chains sequenced from one sample in a study of cytomegalovirus exposure and HLA in healthy donors. PCR amplification relied on 60 Vbeta primers (plus 13 Jbeta primers). Sequencing was performed with immunoSEQ multiplex PCR; in TCRdb, only in-frame clones are kept and a portion is missing. The repertoire consists of about 150,000 clones, with around three quarters occurring once and the leading ten covering roughly 1.4%. The sample was PBMCs. These receptor sequences come from a man in his forties in good health and CMV-seronegative.

This rearrangement joins TRBV14 to TRBJ2-7, with 7 bases matching TRBD1. Germline trimming cut 0 bases from V and 5 bases from J; bases unmatched to any gene: 7. CDR3 length: 15 amino acids. The germline gives CDR1 SGHDN, CDR2 FVKESK. In nucleotides, the CDR3 is TGTGCCAGCAGCCAAGATGTCAGGGGGTGGAACGAGCAGTACGTC. Its translation: CASSQDVRGWNEQYV.

CDR3 DNA sequence: TGTGCCAGCGGGAGTGGGTCCTACAATGAGCAGTTCTTC. It codes for CASGSGSYNEQFF. The chain uses TRBV2 and TRBJ2-1; tentative D call: TRBD2 (5 bases). The CDR3 loop spans 13 amino acids. Trimming took off 8 bases at V and 1 base at J, with 9 bases between the two ends. Looked up from germline, CDR1 is SNHLY and CDR2 is FYNNEI.

V gene TRBV27 combines with J gene TRBJ2-7; a possible D gene is TRBD2 (6 bases). This CDR3 has 15 residues. Germline V gene data show CDR1 as MNHEY and CDR2 as SMNVEV (reference sequence). Trimming removed 6 bases at V and 4 bases at J, with 19 bases between. The CDR3 nucleotides read TGTGCCAGCAGGGAGGGGTACCTAAATTTTTACGAGCAGTACTTC. Its protein is CASREGYLNFYEQYF.

This clone was seen more than once but under ten times. The V gene is TRBV15, the J gene TRBJ1-5; maybe TRBD1 (5 bases). This CDR3 spans 16 amino acids. CDR1 is LNHNV, CDR2 YYDKDF, per germline (reference sequence). Trimming cost V 8 bases and J 2 bases, with 19 bases left between them. The CDR3 DNA sequence: TGTGCCACCTCTGCCAGCGGGGAAGGGGGCAATCAGCCCCAGCATTTT. Protein product: CATSASGEGGNQPQHF. Filled out from reference TRBV15 and TRBJ1-5, the complete variable domain reads DAMVIQNPRYQVTQFGKPVTLSCSQTLNHNVMYWYQQKSSQAPKLLFHYYDKDFNNEADTPDNFQSRRPNTSFCFLDIRSPGLGDTAMYLCATSASGEGGNQPQHFGDGTRLSIL.

The chain employs TRBV5-1 and TRBJ2-3; the D is unclear. This CDR3 comprises 15 residues. Germline CDR1 is SGHRS and CDR2 is YFSETQ. The V end lost 4 bases, the J end lost 5 bases, and 17 bases lay between the germline ends. The CDR3 DNA reads as TGCGCCAGCAGCCAGAATCAGGTCGGCATAGATACGCAGTATTTT. Its translation: CASSQNQVGIDTQYF.

V usage is TRBV10-1 and J usage is TRBJ1-1; D possibly corresponds to TRBD1 (6 bases). The CDR3 runs to 16 residues. The germline V gene encodes CDR1 WNHNN and CDR2 SYGVQD (reference sequence). V gave up 6 bases and J gave up 1 base, with 18 bases separating them. The chain's CDR3 is CASSQFRQARNTEAFF. As DNA, the CDR3 is TGCGCCAGCAGCCAATTCCGACAGGCGAGGAACACTGAAGCTTTCTTT.

The chain is built from TRBV19 and TRBJ1-2, with D hard to call. Trimming pared 10 bases from V and 3 bases from J, leaving 15 bases between. Germline V CDR1 and CDR2: LNHDA, SQIVND (reference sequence). The CDR3 spans 13 residues. The CDR3, as DNA: TGTGCCACCCTCGCGGTCAACGACTATGGCTACACCTTC. Protein: CATLAVNDYGYTF.

V and J are TRBV15 and TRBJ2-1; D might be TRBD2 (6 bases). The CDR3 runs to 17 residues. Trimming shortened V by 0 bases and J by 12 bases, and 24 bases separated the two germline ends. CDR1 LNHNV and CDR2 YYDKDF come from the germline V gene (reference sequence). DNA for the CDR3: TGTGCCACCAGCAGAGATGAGGCCTCCTACGGGGGATTGGGGCAGTTCTTC. It yields the protein CATSRDEASYGGLGQFF.

The rearrangement joins TRBV5-1 to TRBJ1-2; the match to TRBD1 covers 11 bases. From germline, CDR1 is SGHRS and CDR2 YFSETQ. The CDR3 totals 17 residues. Trimming removed 4 bases from V and 4 bases from J; junction bases left unmatched: 12. CDR3 residues: CASSQGDRGIPSYGYTF. Written as DNA, the CDR3 is TGCGCCAGCAGCCAGGGGGACAGGGGGATTCCCAGCTATGGCTACACCTTC. Based on the CDR3 plus reference TRBV5-1 and TRBJ1-2, the full variable domain is KAGVTQTPRYLIKTRGQQVTLSCSPISGHRSVSWYQQTPGQGLQFLFEYFSETQRNKGNFPGRFSGRQFSNSRSEMNVSTLELGDSALYLCASSQGDRGIPSYGYTFGSGTRLTVV.

The J gene is TRBJ1-3, the V gene TRBV27, with D hard to call. The CDR3 is 18 residues long. V dropped 5 bases and J dropped 0 bases, with 20 bases sitting between them. CDR1 and CDR2 (germline): MNHEY, SMNVEV (reference sequence). The CDR3 coding sequence is TGTGCCAGCAGTCAACCCGGAGGGCAGCCAAACTCTGGAAACACCATATATTTT. This sequence encodes CASSQPGGQPNSGNTIYF.

V is TRBV5-6 and J is TRBJ2-3; 11 bases fit TRBD1. The CDR3 extends over 16 amino acids. CDR1 and CDR2 from the germline V gene are SGHDT and YYEEEE. After removal of 4 bases from V and 2 bases from J, the junction contained 6 bases not matched to a gene. The CDR3 nucleotides are TGTGCCAGCAGCCCTGGGACAGGGGGGTCCACAGATACGCAGTATTTT. This encodes CASSPGTGGSTDTQYF.

The genes are TRBV7-9 and TRBJ2-2, with D perhaps matching TRBD2 (5 bases). Trimming shortened V by 11 bases and J by 3 bases, and 13 bases separated the two germline ends. This CDR3 is 13 amino acids long. Germline V lookup: CDR1 SEHNR, CDR2 FQNEAQ (reference sequence). CDR3 in DNA: TGTGCCGCCGGCCCGAGGGACACCGGGGAGCTGTTTTTT. Residues: CAAGPRDTGELFF.

CDR3 protein: CATSRMGQQETQYF. CDR3 DNA: TGTGCCACCAGCAGAATGGGACAGCAAGAGACCCAGTACTTC. The chain recombines TRBV15 with TRBJ2-5; 7 bases line up with TRBD1. Per the germline V gene, CDR1 is LNHNV and CDR2 is YYDKDF (reference sequence). This CDR3 is built from 14 residues. V was pared by 2 bases and J by 2 bases, with 2 bases of the junction left unmatched.

The rearrangement joins TRBV21-1 to TRBJ2-7; the table calls TRBD2, which could not be checked here. TRBV21-1 is given as a pseudogene. The CDR3 extends over 16 amino acids. CDR3 DNA sequence: TGTGCCAGCAGCAAAGGACTAGCGGGAGCGAGCCGCGAGCAGTACTTC. Translation: CASSKGLAGASREQYF.

This chain uses TRBV7-8 with TRBJ2-7; perhaps TRBD1 as D (6 bases). CDR1 is SGHVS, CDR2 FQNEAQ, per germline. The V end was cut by 5 bases, the J end by 5 bases, with 13 bases between. This CDR3 has 13 residues. The CDR3 sequence is CASSLSNRDEQYV. In DNA, the CDR3 is TGTGCCAGCAGCCTCTCTAACAGGGACGAGCAGTACGTC.

The sample holds a few counts of this clone. The chain is built from TRBV6-5 and TRBJ1-1; D might be TRBD1 (6 bases). The CDR3 totals 12 residues. Trimming cost V 7 bases and J 10 bases, with 16 bases left between them. The germline CDR1 and CDR2 sequences are MNHEY and SVGAGI. Here the CDR3 reads CASTSTGGGAFF. The CDR3 coding sequence is TGTGCCAGCACCTCAACGGGGGGCGGAGCTTTCTTT.

The V gene is TRBV19, the J gene TRBJ2-3; weak D call: TRBD2 (5 bases). The germline CDR1 and CDR2 sequences are LNHDA and SQIVND (reference sequence). The CDR3 spans 16 residues. Trimming took 8 bases from V and 0 from J, leaving 18 bases between them. The chain's CDR3 is CASSPLRGFSTDTQYF. In nucleotides, the CDR3 is TGTGCCAGTTCTCCTCTACGCGGGTTTAGCACAGATACGCAGTATTTT. The entire variable domain, with the rest obtained from reference TRBV19 and TRBJ2-3, is as follows: DGGITQSPKYLFRKEGQNVTLSCEQNLNHDAMYWYRQDPGQGLRLIYYSQIVNDFQKGDIAEGYSVSREKKESFPLTVTSAQKNPTAFYLCASSPLRGFSTDTQYFGPGTRLTVL.

The gene calls are TRBV19 and TRBJ2-6; 9 bases fit TRBD1. This CDR3 region has 16 residues. Trimming at V came to 8 bases and at J to 2 bases, leaving 7 bases not matched to a gene. CDR1 is LNHDA and CDR2 is SQIVND in the germline V gene (reference sequence). The DNA of the CDR3 is TGTGCCAGTGCGGACAGGGGTACAACTGGGGCCAACGTCCTGACTTTC. It is translated as CASADRGTTGANVLTF.

This chain uses TRBV28 with TRBJ1-1; possible D gene TRBD1, 6 bases. Germline lookup yields CDR1 MDHEN and CDR2 SYDVKM. With 8 bases removed from V and 1 base from J, the gap between germline ends came to 11 bases. This CDR3 comprises 13 residues. The CDR3 spells CASLRTENTEAFF. The CDR3, as DNA: TGTGCCAGCCTACGGACAGAGAACACTGAAGCTTTCTTT.

The chain links TRBV4-2 to TRBJ2-7, with TRBD1 matching over 12 bases. The V gene's germline CDR1 is LGHNA and CDR2 YNFKEQ. The CDR3 runs to 17 residues. V shed 2 bases and J 5 bases; nucleotides not matched to a gene: 10. Written as DNA, the CDR3 is TGTGCCAGCAGCCAACTGGCCCGGGACAGGGGGCGCGACGAGCAGTACTTC. Its translation is CASSQLARDRGRDEQYF.

This chain connects TRBV6-5 to TRBJ1-1, with TRBD1 as a possible D gene (5 bases). The CDR3 covers 12 residues. Germline V gene lookup returns CDR1 MNHEY and CDR2 SVGAGI. V was shortened by 2 bases and J by 5 bases, with 6 bases between the two germline ends. CDR3 nucleotides: TGTGCCAGCAGTTACGGGGGGACTGAAGCTTTCTTT. Protein: CASSYGGTEAFF.

The V call is TRBV11-2, the J call TRBJ2-5; tentatively, D is TRBD2 (6 bases). The germline V gene encodes CDR1 SGHAT and CDR2 FQNNGV. CDR3 size: 15 residues. V gave up 2 bases and J gave up 4 bases, with 14 bases separating them. The CDR3 DNA reads as TGTGCCAGCAGCTTAAGTAGTCCCGGGGGAGAGACCCAGTACTTC. Translation: CASSLSSPGGETQYF.

This chain links TRBV11-2 with TRBJ2-2; no clear D gene. The CDR3 covers 13 residues. V was cut by 2 bases and J by 6 bases, with 7 bases left in between. Germline V CDR1 and CDR2: SGHAT, FQNNGV. The CDR3 nucleotides read TGTGCCAGCAGCTTACAGTGGCCCGGGGAGCTGTTTTTT. Protein sequence: CASSLQWPGELFF.

This clone was counted between two and nine times. This chain links TRBV6-5 with TRBJ2-7, with D perhaps TRBD1 (6 bases). Between the trimmed V and J ends, which lost 11 bases and 1 base, there was a span of 15 bases. There are 13 residues in the CDR3. Germline CDR1 MNHEY, CDR2 SVGAGI. The CDR3 coding sequence is TGTGCCTGCCAGGCAGGGGTTTCCTACGAGCAGTACTTC. It translates to CACQAGVSYEQYF.

This clone was recorded a few times. As DNA, the CDR3 is TGTGCCAGCAGCTTTTGGACAGGGGTGAACACTGAAGCTTTCTTT. It yields the protein CASSFWTGVNTEAFF. J is TRBJ1-1 and V is TRBV5-6, with 9 bases lining up with TRBD1. The CDR3 runs to 15 residues. The V and J ends lost 2 bases and 0 bases, in that order; junction bases with no gene match: 2. Germline V lookup: CDR1 SGHDT, CDR2 YYEEEE.

The CDR3 reads CASSFSNSNQPQHF. The CDR3 nucleotides read TGTGCCAGCAGCTTCTCTAATAGCAATCAGCCCCAGCATTTT. The genes are TRBV5-4 and TRBJ1-5; D gene uncertain. With 2 bases removed from V and 0 bases from J, the gap between germline ends came to 6 bases. Germline values: CDR1 SGHNT, CDR2 YYREEE (reference sequence). The CDR3 length is 14 residues.

The chain uses TRBV29-1 and TRBJ2-1; D is perhaps TRBD2 (6 bases). V was trimmed by 7 bases and J by 7 bases, leaving 17 bases between them. CDR1 is SQVTM, CDR2 ANQGSEA, per germline. The CDR3 covers 13 residues. CDR3 bases: TGCAGCGGCGGGACCCATACCGGGAATGAGCAGTTCTTC. Translating it yields CSGGTHTGNEQFF.

The gene calls are TRBV7-6 and TRBJ1-5; D gene uncertain. Trimming shortened V by 5 bases and J by 4 bases, and 6 bases separated the two germline ends. This CDR3 has 12 amino acids. From germline, CDR1 is SGHVS and CDR2 FNYEAQ. The DNA of the CDR3 is TGTGCCAGCAGCCAGGTTAATCAGCCCCAGCATTTT. Translating gives CASSQVNQPQHF.

The chain combines TRBV2 with TRBJ2-1; possible D gene TRBD2, 6 bases. From germline, CDR1 is SNHLY and CDR2 FYNNEI. The length of the CDR3 is 17 residues. V was pared by 7 bases and J by 7 bases, with 26 bases between. CDR3 nucleotide sequence: TGTGCCAGCACCGCGCATGGGGACTCCTCGATTAGAAATGAGCAGTTCTTC. Its translation is CASTAHGDSSIRNEQFF.

This clone occurred once. V is TRBV5-1 and J is TRBJ1-3, with a possible D match to TRBD1 (5 bases). V was clipped by 5 bases and J by 4 bases, with 13 bases between them. This CDR3 region has 14 residues. Germline V CDR1 and CDR2: SGHRS, YFSETQ. The CDR3 bases are TGCGCCAGCAGACAGGACACGTCCGGAAACACCATATATTTT. Amino acids: CASRQDTSGNTIYF.

The rearrangement joins TRBV7-6 to TRBJ2-3; D possibly corresponds to TRBD1 (6 bases). Germline CDR1 SGHVS, CDR2 FNYEAQ. V lost 2 bases and J 4 bases, leaving 10 bases between the germline ends. The CDR3 runs to 14 residues. The CDR3 loop is CASSLNRAPDTQYF. The CDR3 bases are TGTGCCAGCAGCTTAAACAGGGCTCCAGATACGCAGTATTTT.